This T cell receptor (beta chain) was sequenced for a study of T cells expressing NK-cell markers. Background on the study: There were seven HCMV-seropositive donors and one seronegative donor among the eight sequenced. General study findings and limits: Several donors showed dominant NKG2C+ clonotypes comprising about 1.0-8% of their CD8+ T cells.

A 5'RACE template switching approach incorporating UMIs was used to make TCR beta cDNA. TCRdb re-analyzed the 5' RACE reads; it lists each CDR3 protein once, without DNA. The sample's table shows hundreds of thousands of distinct CDR3 sequences. The length of the CDR3 is 15 residues. Germline V gene sequence: CDR1 MNHNS, CDR2 SASEGT. On this clonotype: The antigen is unknown.

This chain connects TRBV6-1 to TRBJ2-2; as DNA is missing, the TRBD1 call by TCRdb cannot be tested. Sequencing used blood T cells: a sorted CD56 or NKG2C T cell subset, CD4+ or CD8+ T cells, or bulk PBMC T cells (not recorded which). The sequence was collected from a woman aged 18-69 years in good health. The CDR3 is CASKKDRVSTGELFF.